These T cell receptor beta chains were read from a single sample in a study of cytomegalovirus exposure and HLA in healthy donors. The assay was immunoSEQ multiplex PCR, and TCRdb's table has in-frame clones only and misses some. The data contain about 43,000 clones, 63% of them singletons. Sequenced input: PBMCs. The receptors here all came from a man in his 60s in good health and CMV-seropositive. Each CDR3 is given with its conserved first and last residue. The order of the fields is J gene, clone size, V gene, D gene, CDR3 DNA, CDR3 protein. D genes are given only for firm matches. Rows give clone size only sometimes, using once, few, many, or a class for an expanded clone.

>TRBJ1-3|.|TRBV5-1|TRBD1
TGCGCCAGCAGCTTGGTCGGGACAGTCGGTGGAAACACCATATATTTT
CASSLVGTVGGNTIYF
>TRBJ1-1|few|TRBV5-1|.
TGCGCCAGCTGGAGCGGGAGCACTGAAGCTTTCTTT
CASWSGSTEAFF
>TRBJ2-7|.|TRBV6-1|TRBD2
TGTGCCAGCAGTGAAGTAGCGGGGGACCGCTCCTACGAGCAGTACTTC
CASSEVAGDRSYEQYF
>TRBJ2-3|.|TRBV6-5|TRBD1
TGTGCCAGCAGCATGACAGGGGCCAGCACAGATACGCAGTATTTT
CASSMTGASTDTQYF
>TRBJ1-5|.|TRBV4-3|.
TGCGCCAGCAGCCAAGACTCAGGGAGCAATCAGCCCCAGCATTTT
CASSQDSGSNQPQHF
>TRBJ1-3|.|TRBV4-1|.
TGCGCCAGCAGCCAAGATACCGGGTATTCTGGAAACACCATATATTTT
CASSQDTGYSGNTIYF
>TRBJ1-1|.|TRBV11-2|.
TGTGCCAGCAGCTTAAGAGGGAACACTGAAGCTTTCTTT
CASSLRGNTEAFF
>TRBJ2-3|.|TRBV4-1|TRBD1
TGCGCCAGCAGCACCGGGACAGGTTTAAGGGCTAGCACAGATACGCAGTATTTT
CASSTGTGLRASTDTQYF
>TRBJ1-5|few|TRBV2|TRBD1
TGTGCCAGCATGGACGGGACAGGTAATCAGCCCCAGCATTTT
CASMDGTGNQPQHF
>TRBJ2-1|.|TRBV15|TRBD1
TGTGCCACCAGCAGAGACAGGGGGAATGAGCAGTTCTTC
CATSRDRGNEQFF
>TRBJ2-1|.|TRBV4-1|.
TGCGCCAGCAGCCAAGATTCGACTATCTCCTACAATGAGCAGTTCTTC
CASSQDSTISYNEQFF
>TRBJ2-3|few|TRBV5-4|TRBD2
TGTGCCAGCAGCTCCCCGGGACTAGCGGGAGTAGATACGCAGTATTTT
CASSSPGLAGVDTQYF
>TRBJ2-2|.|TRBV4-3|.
TGCGCCAGCAGCCAAGTGTCACTCAACACCGGGGAGCTGTTTTTT
CASSQVSLNTGELFF
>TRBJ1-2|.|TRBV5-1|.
TGCGCCAGCAGCACGGACGGGAACGATGGCTACACCTTC
CASSTDGNDGYTF
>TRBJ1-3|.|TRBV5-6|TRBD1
TGTGCCAGCAGCCTAGGACAGGGGGCCTCTGGAAACACCATATATTTT
CASSLGQGASGNTIYF
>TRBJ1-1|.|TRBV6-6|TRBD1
TGTGCCAGCAGTTCAGGACAGGGACTGAACACTGAAGCTTTCTTT
CASSSGQGLNTEAFF
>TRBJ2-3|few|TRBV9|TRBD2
TGTGCCAGCAGCGTATACGGACTAGCGGGAGGGCCAGATACGCAGTATTTT
CASSVYGLAGGPDTQYF
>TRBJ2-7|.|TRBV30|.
TGTGCCTGGGGGCTAGCGAGATCCTACGAGCAGTACTTC
CAWGLARSYEQYF
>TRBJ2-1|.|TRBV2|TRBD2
TGTGCCAGTCAGGGCGGGAGATACAATGAGCAGTTCTTC
CASQGGRYNEQFF
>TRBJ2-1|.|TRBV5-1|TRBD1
TGCGCCAGCAGCACCCCTGGACAGGTCGAAAGCTCCTACAATGAGCAGTTCTTC
CASSTPGQVESSYNEQFF
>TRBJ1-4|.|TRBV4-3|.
TGCGCCAGCAGCCAGAAGCAGGGAGGGGGGGTTGAAAAACTGTTTTTT
CASSQKQGGGVEKLFF
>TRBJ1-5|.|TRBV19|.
TGTGCCAGTAGTCAACCTCTCGGAGACCAGCCCCAGCATTTT
CASSQPLGDQPQHF
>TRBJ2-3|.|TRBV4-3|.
TGCGCCAGCAGCCTTAGTACGACTAGCACAGATACGCAGTATTTT
CASSLSTTSTDTQYF
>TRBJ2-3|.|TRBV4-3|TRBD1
TGCGCCAGCAGCCAAGATATAGGGGACAGGGGGCAGGAAGATACGCAGTATTTT
CASSQDIGDRGQEDTQYF
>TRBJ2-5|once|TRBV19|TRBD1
TGTGCCAGTTCCGGACAGGGAATGGAGACCCAGTACTTC
CASSGQGMETQYF
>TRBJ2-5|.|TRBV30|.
TGTGCCTGGAAGCGGACAGTCTCGGAGACCCAGTACTTC
CAWKRTVSETQYF
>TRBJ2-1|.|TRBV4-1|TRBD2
TGCGCCAGCAGCCAGGGACTAGCGGGATCGGGGTTTTACAATGAGCAGTTCTTC
CASSQGLAGSGFYNEQFF
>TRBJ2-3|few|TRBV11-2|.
TGTGCCAGCACTAGCTTGGCCACAGATACGCAGTATTTT
CASTSLATDTQYF
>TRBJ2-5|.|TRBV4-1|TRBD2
TGCGCCAGCAGCCAAGTCATCGGACTAGCGGGATCGGAGACCCAGTACTTC
CASSQVIGLAGSETQYF
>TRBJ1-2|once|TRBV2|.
TGTGCCAGCAGTGAGAGCAGGGGTTACTATGGCTACACCTTC
CASSESRGYYGYTF
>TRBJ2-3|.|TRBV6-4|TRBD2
TGTGCCAGCAGTGAGCGGGAGGGTGTAGATACGCAGTATTTT
CASSEREGVDTQYF
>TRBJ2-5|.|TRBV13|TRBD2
TGTGCCAGCAGCTTAGAACATCTAGTGGGAGGGAAAGAGACCCAGTACTTC
CASSLEHLVGGKETQYF
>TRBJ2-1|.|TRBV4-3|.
TGCGCCAGCAGCCAAGTCAATTCCTACAATGAGCAGTTCTTC
CASSQVNSYNEQFF
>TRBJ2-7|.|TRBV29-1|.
TGCAGCGTTCTAGACAGCCCCGGTCGGGAGCAGTACTTC
CSVLDSPGREQYF
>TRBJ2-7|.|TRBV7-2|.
TGTGCCAGCAGCTTGTCGCCAGGGGCCGAGCAGTACTTC
CASSLSPGAEQYF
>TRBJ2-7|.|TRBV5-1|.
TGCGCCAGCAGCTTGGCGAGATCCGCACGGGACGAGCAGTACTTC
CASSLARSARDEQYF
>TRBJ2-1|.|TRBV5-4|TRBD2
TGTGCCAGCAGCTTGGGTGGTAGCGGGAGTTCTTTTTACAATGAGCAGTTCTTC
CASSLGGSGSSFYNEQFF
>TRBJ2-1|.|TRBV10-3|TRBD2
TGTGCCATCAGCGACGGGACTAGCGGGAGTAATGAGCAGTTCTTC
CAISDGTSGSNEQFF
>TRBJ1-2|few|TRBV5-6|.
TGTGCCAGCAGTTCAGACATCCTGGTCTATGGCTACACCTTC
CASSSDILVYGYTF
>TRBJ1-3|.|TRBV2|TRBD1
TGTGCCAGCACCCGGGACAGGGGGGTCATTCTTGGAAACACCATATATTTT
CASTRDRGVILGNTIYF
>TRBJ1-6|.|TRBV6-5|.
TGTGCCAGCAACACCCTTGATTCACCCCTCCACTTT
CASNTLDSPLHF
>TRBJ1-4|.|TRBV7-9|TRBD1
TGTGCCAGCAGCTTAGAGGAGGGACAGGATAATGAAAAACTGTTTTTT
CASSLEEGQDNEKLFF
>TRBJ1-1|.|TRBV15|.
TGTGCCACCAGCAGAGATGAGGCGTTTCTGAACACTGAAGCTTTCTTT
CATSRDEAFLNTEAFF
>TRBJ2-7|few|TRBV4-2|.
TGTGCCAGCAGCCAAGATCCGACGGGAGCGGGTACCTACGAGCAGTACTTC
CASSQDPTGAGTYEQYF
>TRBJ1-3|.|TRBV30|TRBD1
TGTGCCTGGAGTTTAGGGGGCTCCGGAAACACCATATATTTT
CAWSLGGSGNTIYF
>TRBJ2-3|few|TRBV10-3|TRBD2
TGTGCCATCAGTGAGCCATCTAGCGGGAGTTCAGATACGCAGTATTTT
CAISEPSSGSSDTQYF
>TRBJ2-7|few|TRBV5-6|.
TGTGCCAGCAGCTTGGAGGGACTAGACAGGGATGACTACGAGCAGTACTTC
CASSLEGLDRDDYEQYF
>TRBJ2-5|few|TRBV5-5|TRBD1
TGTGCCAGCAGCCGTAGTGGGACAGGGGGCTACGAGACCCAGTACTTC
CASSRSGTGGYETQYF
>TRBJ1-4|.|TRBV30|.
TGTGCCTGGATTCGACAGAGGCTACGTGAAAAACTGTTTTTT
CAWIRQRLREKLFF
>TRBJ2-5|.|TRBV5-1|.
TGCGCCAGCAGCCTCGGGACTTATGGAGCGCAAGAGACCCAGTACTTC
CASSLGTYGAQETQYF
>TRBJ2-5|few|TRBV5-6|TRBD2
TGTGCCAGCAGCTTGGCCAGTAGCGGGAGTCATCCAAGCCAAGAGACCCAGTACTTC
CASSLASSGSHPSQETQYF
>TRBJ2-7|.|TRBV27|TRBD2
TGTGCCAGCAGCGCTCCGGGACTACGATACGAGCAGTACTTC
CASSAPGLRYEQYF
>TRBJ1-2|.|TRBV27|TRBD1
TGTGCCAGCAGCCAAGACAGGGGTCCCTATGGCTACACCTTC
CASSQDRGPYGYTF
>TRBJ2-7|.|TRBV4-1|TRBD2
TGCGCCAGCAGCCAAGTACTAGCGAGATACGAGCAGTACTTC
CASSQVLARYEQYF
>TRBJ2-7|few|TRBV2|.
TGTGCCAGCACCATCACCTTTACAGGAGACGAGCAGTACTTC
CASTITFTGDEQYF